This T cell receptor (beta chain) was recovered during a study of T cells after yellow fever vaccination. Study results and limitations: Most primary-vaccination clones recurred post-booster (roughly 96% CD4, around 90% CD8). A limited proportion of clonotypes was detected within both the CD4 and CD8 compartments.

CDR1 is MNHNY, CDR2 SVGAGI, per germline (reference sequence). The CDR3 runs to 15 residues. The V and J ends lost 5 bases and 7 bases, in that order; junction bases with no gene match: 9. For TCR, cDNA came from 5'RACE template switching, which added a universal primer site and UMIs. TCRdb used MiXCR to reprocess the 5' RACE reads, holding one entry per CDR3 protein. This table has more than 300,000 distinct CDR3 sequences, roughly 10% appearing once. The table lists this clonotype with many counts. Its antigen is unidentified. This receptor was identified in a man between 18 and 29 years old who received the YFV17D yellow fever vaccine. This specimen was CD4+ T cells sorted from PBMCs, taken 45 days after the yellow fever booster vaccination. The chain carries TRBV6-6 and TRBJ2-1; 9 nucleotides match TRBD2. CDR3 in DNA: TGTGCCAGCAGTGCGCAGGCGGGGGGGCCAAATGAGCAGTTCTTC. Translating gives CASSAQAGGPNEQFF.